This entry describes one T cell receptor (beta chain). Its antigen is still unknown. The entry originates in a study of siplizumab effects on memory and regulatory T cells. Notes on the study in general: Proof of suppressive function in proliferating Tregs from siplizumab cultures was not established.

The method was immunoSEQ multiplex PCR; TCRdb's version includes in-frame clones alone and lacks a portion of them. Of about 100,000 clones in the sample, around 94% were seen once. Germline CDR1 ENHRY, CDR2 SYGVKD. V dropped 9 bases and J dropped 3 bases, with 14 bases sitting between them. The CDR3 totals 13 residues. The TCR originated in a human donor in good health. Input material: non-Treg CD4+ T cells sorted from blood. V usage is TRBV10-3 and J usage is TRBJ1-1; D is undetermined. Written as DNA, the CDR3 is TGTGCCATTCTTGGGCAGCCCCACACTGAAGCTTTCTTT. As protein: CAILGQPHTEAFF.